Presented here are 26 T cell receptor beta chains from one specimen sequenced in a study of cytomegalovirus exposure and HLA in healthy donors. PCR was performed using 60 Vbeta and 13 Jbeta primers. Generated by immunoSEQ multiplex PCR, the TCRdb table keeps only in-frame clones and is missing some. In the table there are around 120,000 clones, around 60% of which are singletons. Sequenced: PBMCs. Receptor source: a man between 40 and 49 years old in good health and CMV-seropositive.

This clone was picked up a small number of times. The chain couples TRBV6-5 to TRBJ1-1; 7 nucleotides match TRBD1. V dropped 6 bases and J dropped 5; count of bases not matched to a gene: 9. Germline CDR1 is MNHEY and CDR2 is SVGAGI. CDR3 length: 14 residues. CDR3 residues: CASSRQGIRTEAFF. The DNA of the CDR3 is TGTGCCAGCAGCCGACAGGGTATACGGACTGAAGCTTTCTTT.

V gene TRBV30 combines with J gene TRBJ1-1; 7 nucleotides align to TRBD1. Germline CDR1 GTSNPN, CDR2 SVGIG (reference sequence). This CDR3 is 13 amino acids long. Trimming took 1 base from V and 1 from J; bases not matched to a gene: 0. CDR3: CAWSGQGNTEAFF. The DNA for the CDR3 is TGTGCCTGGAGTGGACAGGGGAACACTGAAGCTTTCTTT.

This chain joins TRBV2 and TRBJ2-1; TRBD2 aligns across 9 bases. The junction had 10 bases not matched to a gene; V was cut back by 7 bases and J by 0 bases. The germline gives CDR1 SNHLY, CDR2 FYNNEI. The CDR3 runs to 17 residues. The CDR3 loop reads CASMRGTSSSSYNEQFF. The CDR3 bases are TGTGCCAGCATGCGGGGGACTAGCTCGAGCTCCTACAATGAGCAGTTCTTC.

The chain is built from TRBV7-3 and TRBJ2-7; D is possibly TRBD2 (5 bases). Trimming took off 7 bases at V and 6 bases at J, with 16 bases between the two ends. CDR1 and CDR2 from the germline V gene are SGHTA and FQGTGA. The CDR3 runs to 13 residues. CDR3 sequence (DNA): TGTGCCAGCACCATATCAAGAGGGTCCGAGCAGTACTTC. This encodes CASTISRGSEQYF.

This chain uses TRBV9 with TRBJ2-2, with 10 nucleotides matching TRBD2. CDR1 and CDR2 (germline): SGDLS, YYNGEE. Trimming removed 4 bases from V and 5 bases from J; junction bases left unmatched: 8. The CDR3 runs 16 residues. As DNA, the CDR3 is TGTGCCAGCAGCCTTCTAGCGGGGGCCAAAACCGGGGAGCTGTTTTTT. Translated: CASSLLAGAKTGELFF.

A few counts support this clone. The chain links TRBV6-5 to TRBJ1-6, with 7 bases lining up with TRBD1. V shed 2 bases, J shed 11 bases, and the junction held 6 bases outside the gene matches. Per germline, CDR1 MNHEY and CDR2 SVGAGI. CDR3 size: 14 residues. The CDR3 region has the DNA TGTGCCAGCAGTTACAGACAGGGTGGAGCACCCCTCCACTTT. Protein product: CASSYRQGGAPLHF.

This clone was observed a few times. The CDR3 loop is CASSSSSGRVFEQYF. The CDR3 region has the DNA TGTGCCAGCAGTTCTTCTAGCGGGAGGGTCTTCGAGCAGTACTTC. The chain joins TRBV28 to TRBJ2-7; 12 nucleotides align to TRBD2. With V trimmed by 4 bases and J by 6 bases, 7 bases remained unmatched. Per germline, CDR1 MDHEN and CDR2 SYDVKM. This CDR3 spans 15 amino acids.

The chain joins TRBV6-6 to TRBJ2-7; D gene unclear. Trimming shortened V by 0 bases and J by 0 bases, and 6 bases separated the two germline ends. Germline values: CDR1 MNHNY, CDR2 SVGAGI (reference sequence). The CDR3 is 14 amino acids. The CDR3 is CASSYSASSYEQYF. In DNA form, the CDR3 reads TGTGCCAGCAGTTACTCGGCCAGCTCCTACGAGCAGTACTTC.

The V gene is TRBV5-1, the J gene TRBJ1-5; a weak D match, TRBD1 (6 bases). Deletions cut 5 bases from V and 0 bases from J, with 12 bases between. Germline V gene sequence: CDR1 SGHRS, CDR2 YFSETQ. The CDR3 totals 15 residues. CDR3 nucleotides: TGCGCCAGCAGTGAACAGGGACATAGCAATCAGCCCCAGCATTTT. Its translation is CASSEQGHSNQPQHF.

The V call is TRBV30, the J call TRBJ2-1; D is uncertain. V was clipped by 2 bases and J by 5 bases, with 10 bases between them. Germline lookup yields CDR1 GTSNPN and CDR2 SVGIG (reference sequence). The CDR3 has 13 residues. The CDR3 region has the DNA TGTGCCTGGAGTACCTTTAGTGACAATGAGCAGTTCTTC. This translates into CAWSTFSDNEQFF.

The rearrangement uses TRBV6-6 and TRBJ1-1; 8 bases are a match to TRBD1. The germline CDR1 and CDR2 sequences are MNHNY and SVGAGI (reference sequence). This CDR3 has 15 amino acids. V lost 6 bases to trimming and J lost 3 bases; unmatched junction nucleotides: 9. The CDR3 DNA reads as TGTGCCAGCAGAACCAGGGGGCGCGCAGACACTGAAGCTTTCTTT. Its translation: CASRTRGRADTEAFF.

This clone was seen a handful of times. The J gene is TRBJ2-7, the V gene TRBV10-3; 7 nucleotides agree with TRBD2. The CDR3 has 15 amino acids. Germline assignment: CDR1 ENHRY and CDR2 SYGVKD. The J segment lost 1 base and the V segment lost 2 bases, leaving 5 bases of the junction unmatched. The DNA for the CDR3 is TGTGCCATCAGTGAGAATTCGGGGGGTTCCTACGAGCAGTACTTC. Protein product: CAISENSGGSYEQYF.

This sequence joins TRBV6-5 and TRBJ1-4, with no clear D. The germline gives CDR1 MNHEY, CDR2 SVGAGI. Trimming took off 0 bases at V and 4 bases at J, with 9 bases between the two ends. This CDR3 is built from 15 residues. CDR3 loop: CASSYSPQSNEKLFF. CDR3 nucleotide sequence: TGTGCCAGCAGTTACTCGCCACAGAGTAATGAAAAACTGTTTTTT.

The J gene is TRBJ2-5, the V gene TRBV5-1; 12 bases line up with TRBD2. This CDR3 has 16 amino acids. J gave up 1 base and V 4 bases, and 5 bases lay outside the gene matches. Per the germline V gene, CDR1 is SGHRS and CDR2 is YFSETQ. CDR3 DNA sequence: TGCGCCAGCAGCCTAGGACTAGCGGGACCCCAAGAGACCCAGTACTTC. Protein sequence: CASSLGLAGPQETQYF. The full variable domain, its missing parts supplied by reference TRBV5-1 and TRBJ2-5, is KAGVTQTPRYLIKTRGQQVTLSCSPISGHRSVSWYQQTPGQGLQFLFEYFSETQRNKGNFPGRFSGRQFSNSRSEMNVSTLELGDSALYLCASSLGLAGPQETQYFGPGTRLLVL.

V is TRBV21-1 and J is TRBJ1-2. TRBV21-1 constitutes a pseudogene. CDR3 length equals 9 residues. The CDR3 is CASMRGYTF. Written as DNA, the CDR3 is TGTGCCAGCATGCGTGGCTACACCTTC.

This sequence joins TRBV7-2 and TRBJ2-7, with D possibly being TRBD1 (5 bases). V lost 2 bases, J lost 1 base, and 9 bases lay in between. Looked up from germline, CDR1 is SGHTA and CDR2 is FQGNSA. This CDR3 contains 14 residues. The CDR3 nucleotides read TGTGCCAGCAGCTTAATGGACAAATCCTACGAGCAGTACTTC. Protein: CASSLMDKSYEQYF. Full variable domain (outside the CDR3, taken from reference TRBV7-2 and TRBJ2-7): GAGVSQSPSNKVTEKGKDVELRCDPISGHTALYWYRQSLGQGLEFLIYFQGNSAPDKSGLPSDRFSAERTGGSVSTLTIQRTQQEDSAVYLCASSLMDKSYEQYFGPGTRLTVT.

This chain joins TRBV7-2 and TRBJ2-7; TRBD2 aligns across 10 bases. V lost 5 bases to trimming and J lost 6 bases; unmatched junction nucleotides: 13. CDR1 is SGHTA, CDR2 FQGNSA, per germline. This CDR3 is 16 amino acids long. The CDR3 here is CASSPLASSGSAEQYF. In DNA form, the CDR3 reads TGTGCCAGCAGCCCTCTGGCCTCTAGCGGGAGTGCCGAGCAGTACTTC.

The chain has TRBV13 and TRBJ1-6, with 7 bases fitting TRBD1. This CDR3 spans 14 amino acids. V gave up 0 bases and J gave up 8 bases; unmatched junction bases: 1. Per germline, CDR1 PRHDT and CDR2 FYEKMQ (reference sequence). CDR3 sequence reads: CASSLGGGHSPLHF. The CDR3 region has the DNA TGTGCCAGCAGCTTAGGAGGGGGCCATTCACCCCTCCACTTT.

CDR3 bases: TGTGCCAGCAGTCCTCACTCAGGGGGCTCGGTCGAGCAGTACTTC. It translates to CASSPHSGGSVEQYF. The chain joins TRBV27 to TRBJ2-7, with 8 bases identical to TRBD1. Losses at the gene ends were 5 bases for V and 6 bases for J; bases not matched to a gene: 12. The germline CDR1 and CDR2 sequences are MNHEY and SMNVEV (reference sequence). The CDR3 totals 15 residues.

A few counts support this clone. V gene TRBV6-5 combines with J gene TRBJ2-7; 10 nucleotides line up with TRBD2. The CDR3 is made up of 15 amino acids. Per germline, CDR1 MNHEY and CDR2 SVGAGI. The V and J ends lost 7 bases and 2 bases, in that order; junction bases with no gene match: 8. The CDR3 nucleotides read TGTGCCAGCAAAGTGGGGGGACTAGCGCCCTACGAGCAGTACTTC. Translating it yields CASKVGGLAPYEQYF.

The rearrangement uses TRBV7-2 and TRBJ2-7, with 8 bases that match TRBD2. Germline lookup yields CDR1 SGHTA and CDR2 FQGNSA. With V trimmed by 4 bases and J by 4 bases, 12 bases remained unmatched. The CDR3 has 16 amino acids. The CDR3: CASSWGGSGRFYEQYF. CDR3 coding DNA: TGTGCCAGCAGCTGGGGGGGCAGCGGGAGATTTTACGAGCAGTACTTC.

This clone was seen a handful of times. V is TRBV19 and J is TRBJ1-4; D remains unclear. Trimming stripped 5 bases from V and 8 bases from J, with 18 bases between. The CDR3 runs 15 residues. Looked up from germline, CDR1 is LNHDA and CDR2 is SQIVND (reference sequence). The CDR3 here is CASSERGPGGEKLFF. The CDR3 region has the DNA TGTGCCAGTAGTGAAAGAGGGCCTGGAGGCGAAAAACTGTTTTTT.

The chain uses TRBV2 and TRBJ1-5, with 8 bases that match TRBD1. The CDR3 is made up of 14 amino acids. V was clipped by 2 bases and J by 4 bases; unmatched bases: 1. Germline V lookup: CDR1 SNHLY, CDR2 FYNNEI. CDR3 sequence (DNA): TGTGCCAGCAGTGAAACAGGGGGAAATCAGCCCCAGCATTTT. Its protein product is CASSETGGNQPQHF.

V gene TRBV6-5 combines with J gene TRBJ1-3; TRBD1 might be the D (6 bases). Trimming shortened V by 8 bases and J by 1 base, and 15 bases separated the two germline ends. Germline assignment: CDR1 MNHEY and CDR2 SVGAGI. This CDR3 has 15 residues. The CDR3 nucleotides are TGTGCCAGCTCCCCACAGGGCTTATCTGGAAACACCATATATTTT. Translation: CASSPQGLSGNTIYF.

A single count supports this clone. The chain links TRBV6-5 to TRBJ1-3, with 7 bases aligning to TRBD1. CDR1 and CDR2 from the germline V gene are MNHEY and SVGAGI. J lost 2 bases, V lost 6 bases, and 7 bases had no gene match. CDR3 size: 15 residues. CDR3 sequence reads: CASRPHRGPGNTIYF. The CDR3 DNA is TGTGCCAGCAGACCTCACAGGGGCCCTGGAAACACCATATATTTT.

The rearrangement links TRBV19 to TRBJ2-7; 10 bases map to TRBD1. Trimming took 5 bases from V and 2 from J; bases not matched to a gene: 3. CDR1 is LNHDA, CDR2 SQIVND, per germline (reference sequence). The CDR3 runs to 14 residues. CDR3 sequence reads: CASSPGQGPYEQYF. Here the CDR3 DNA reads TGTGCCAGTAGTCCGGGACAGGGGCCCTACGAGCAGTACTTC.